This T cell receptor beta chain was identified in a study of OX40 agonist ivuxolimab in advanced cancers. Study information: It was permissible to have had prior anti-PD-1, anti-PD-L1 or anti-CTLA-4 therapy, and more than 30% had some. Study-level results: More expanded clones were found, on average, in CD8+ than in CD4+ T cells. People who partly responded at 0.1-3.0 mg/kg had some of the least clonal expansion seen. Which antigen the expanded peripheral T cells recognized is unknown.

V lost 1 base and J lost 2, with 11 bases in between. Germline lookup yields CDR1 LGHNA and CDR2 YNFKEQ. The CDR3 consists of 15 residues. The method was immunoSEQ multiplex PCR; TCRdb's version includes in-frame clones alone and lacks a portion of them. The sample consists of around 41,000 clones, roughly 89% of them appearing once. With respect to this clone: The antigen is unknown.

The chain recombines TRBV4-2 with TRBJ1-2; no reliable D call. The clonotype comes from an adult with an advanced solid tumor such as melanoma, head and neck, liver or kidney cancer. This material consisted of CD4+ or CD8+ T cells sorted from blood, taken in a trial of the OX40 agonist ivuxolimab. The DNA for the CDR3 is TGTGCCAGCAGCCAAGCGGGAGCAGGCAACTATGGCTACACCTTC. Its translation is CASSQAGAGNYGYTF.